A selection of T cell receptor beta chains follows, all from one sample in a study of T cell responses to AZD1222 COVID-19 vaccine. Measured with immunoSEQ multiplex PCR; TCRdb has only the in-frame clones, and not every one. The sample has roughly 150,000 clones; roughly 92% are singletons. Here the sequenced sample was peripheral blood, taken 28 days after the second AZD1222 dose. The receptors derive from an adult who received the AZD1222 COVID-19 vaccine. Each CDR3 is given with its conserved first and last residue. D genes are given only for firm matches. Clone size is not always given. Where it is, it says once, few, many or a class for expanded clones.

abundance,v_gene,d_gene,j_gene,CDR3aa,CDR3nt
NA,TRBV2,TRBD1,TRBJ1-2,CAEGTGAYGYTF,TGTGCCGAGGGCACAGGGGCCTATGGCTACACCTTC
once,TRBV7-9,NA,TRBJ1-2,CASSLEGNYGYTF,TGTGCCAGCAGCTTGGAGGGGAACTATGGCTACACCTTC
NA,TRBV20-1,NA,TRBJ2-1,CSASWESRYNEQFF,TGCAGTGCTAGTTGGGAGAGTAGGTACAATGAGCAGTTCTTC
NA,TRBV5-5,TRBD1,TRBJ1-5,CASSLGQGVHQPQHF,TGTGCCAGCAGCTTGGGACAGGGAGTCCATCAGCCCCAGCATTTT
NA,TRBV11-3,TRBD2,TRBJ2-1,CASSLVAGDYNEQFF,TGTGCCAGCAGTCTCGTAGCGGGAGACTACAATGAGCAGTTCTTC
once,TRBV7-6,NA,TRBJ1-1,CASSPQGNYNTEAFF,TGTGCCAGCAGCCCTCAAGGGAACTATAACACTGAAGCTTTCTTT
NA,TRBV4-3,NA,TRBJ1-2,CASSQDLGYGYTF,TGCGCCAGCAGCCAAGATTTAGGATATGGCTACACCTTC
NA,TRBV14,NA,TRBJ1-1,CASSQYSGPNTEAFF,TGTGCCAGCAGCCAATACAGTGGGCCGAACACTGAAGCTTTCTTT
NA,TRBV6-6,TRBD1,TRBJ1-3,CASRTDRAGNTIYF,TGTGCCAGCAGGACGGACAGGGCCGGAAACACCATATATTTT
NA,TRBV2,NA,TRBJ1-2,CACRQEIYGYTF,TGTGCCTGCCGACAGGAGATCTATGGCTACACCTTC
NA,TRBV24-1,NA,TRBJ1-2,CATSATTGGYTF,TGTGCCACCAGTGCCACCACAGGGGGCTACACCTTC
once,TRBV7-2,TRBD1,TRBJ2-5,CASSFFGTDQETQYF,TGTGCCAGCAGCTTCTTTGGGACAGACCAAGAGACCCAGTACTTC
NA,TRBV25-1,NA,TRBJ1-6,CASSGAGSPLHF,TGTGCCAGCAGTGGAGCAGGTTCACCCCTCCACTTT
NA,TRBV15,NA,TRBJ2-1,CATSSRQTDNEQFF,TGTGCCACCAGCAGCCGACAGACCGACAATGAGCAGTTCTTC
NA,TRBV19,TRBD1,TRBJ2-2,CASTLDRGANTGELFF,TGTGCCAGTACCTTGGACAGGGGTGCGAACACCGGGGAGCTGTTTTTT
NA,TRBV10-2,NA,TRBJ1-1,CASTRTGAEAFF,TGCGCCAGCACTAGAACGGGGGCCGAAGCTTTCTTT
NA,TRBV27,TRBD1,TRBJ1-2,CASNPGQGRIYGYTF,TGTGCCAGCAACCCTGGACAGGGGAGGATCTATGGCTACACCTTC
NA,TRBV25-1,NA,TRBJ2-5,CASSDSWGSQETQYF,TGTGCCAGCAGTGATTCTTGGGGAAGCCAAGAGACCCAGTACTTC
NA,TRBV15,NA,TRBJ1-5,CATSRDGVPQPQHF,TGTGCCACCAGCAGAGATGGGGTTCCACAGCCCCAGCATTTT
NA,TRBV5-1,NA,TRBJ1-1,CASSPSSGGRRMAEAFF,TGCGCCAGCAGCCCTTCATCGGGAGGCAGGCGTATGGCTGAAGCTTTCTTT
NA,TRBV5-1,NA,TRBJ2-1,CASSLGRQYNEQFF,TGCGCCAGCTCTCTAGGGAGACAGTACAATGAGCAGTTCTTC
NA,TRBV27,NA,TRBJ1-1,CASSLRLRVNTEAFF,TGTGCCAGCAGCCTGCGGCTTCGCGTGAACACTGAAGCTTTCTTT